Below are 14 T cell receptor beta chains sequenced from a single sample in a study of blood T cells in healthy people across ages. Sample-barcoded 5' priming and a J-beta primer mix drove a second PCR of roughly 6 to 12 cycles. TCRdb re-derived calls from the 5' RACE reads in MiXCR, one entry per CDR3 protein. Among about 780,000 distinct CDR3 sequences, around two thirds were seen once, and the ten largest hold around a quarter. The sample taken for sequencing was blood. These receptors were taken from a man in his thirties or forties in good health.

The rearrangement uses TRBV4-3 and TRBJ1-1; D perhaps matches TRBD1 (6 bases). V was pared by 3 bases and J by 0 bases, with 14 bases between. The length of the CDR3 is 16 residues. Germline assignment: CDR1 LGHNA and CDR2 YSLEER. The CDR3: CASSQRTGTLNTEAFF. CDR3 coding DNA: TGCGCCAGCAGCCAGCGCACCGGGACACTGAACACTGAAGCTTTCTTT.

This clonotype came up many times. This chain connects TRBV10-2 to TRBJ1-2, with D unresolved. Germline CDR1 WSHSY, CDR2 SAAADI. V lost 3 bases and J 4 bases, leaving 9 bases between the germline ends. This CDR3 is built from 13 residues. In DNA, the CDR3 is TGCGCCAGCAGTGAAAACGGCCTCTATGGCTACACCTTC. Translation gives CASSENGLYGYTF.

This clonotype was seen a handful of times. V is TRBV28 and J is TRBJ2-7; the match to TRBD1 covers 7 bases. This CDR3 spans 16 amino acids. CDR1 is MDHEN and CDR2 is SYDVKM in the germline V gene. Trimming removed 6 bases from V and 2 bases from J; junction bases left unmatched: 13. The CDR3 loop is CASSLKWTGAAYEQYF. As DNA, the CDR3 is TGTGCCAGCAGCCTTAAATGGACAGGAGCAGCCTACGAGCAGTACTTC.

This chain joins TRBV7-9 and TRBJ2-7, with 7 bases fitting TRBD1. The J call may be mistaken, given a closer DNA end match to TRBJ2-5. The CDR3 is made up of 15 amino acids. The germline V gene encodes CDR1 SEHNR and CDR2 FQNEAQ (reference sequence). The CDR3, as DNA: TGTGCCAGCAGCTCATACAGGGGATCAAGGGAGACCCAGTACTTC. Its protein is CASSSYRGSRETQYF.

The chain has TRBV10-3 and TRBJ1-1; no definite D call. Germline V gene lookup returns CDR1 ENHRY and CDR2 SYGVKD. V lost 6 bases, J lost 4 bases, and 9 bases lay in between. The CDR3 loop spans 12 amino acids. CDR3 nucleotides: TGTGCCATCAGAGAAGGGAGCACTGAAGCTTTCTTT. Translation: CAIREGSTEAFF.

CDR3 nucleotide sequence: TGTGCCAGCAGCCTTCGGACTAGCGGGTATGGTGAGCAGTTCTTC. Translated, it gives CASSLRTSGYGEQFF. The V call is TRBV6-6, the J call TRBJ2-1, with 11 bases lining up with TRBD2. The germline V gene encodes CDR1 MNHNY and CDR2 SVGAGI (reference sequence). CDR3 length: 15 residues. Germline trimming cut 6 bases from V and 9 bases from J; bases unmatched to any gene: 10.

The chain uses TRBV29-1 and TRBJ2-3; D call uncertain. CDR1 and CDR2 (germline): SQVTM, ANQGSEA. This CDR3 contains 13 residues. V shed 6 bases and J shed 0 bases, with 10 bases lying between them. CDR3 loop: CSVPLPSTDTQYF. CDR3 coding DNA: TGCAGCGTGCCCCTACCTAGCACAGATACGCAGTATTTT.

Here the CDR3 reads CASSLFGEENQPQHF. For the CDR3, the DNA is TGTGCCAGCAGCTTGTTCGGGGAAGAGAATCAGCCCCAGCATTTT. V gene TRBV7-2 combines with J gene TRBJ1-5; no clear D gene. Trimming cost V 3 bases and J 4 bases, with 13 bases left between them. CDR3 length: 15 residues. Looked up from germline, CDR1 is SGHTA and CDR2 is FQGNSA.

This clonotype was detected a few times. The rearrangement joins TRBV2 to TRBJ2-1; 12 bases fit TRBD2. V trimming: 6 bases; J trimming: 6 bases; junction bases outside the gene matches: 6. CDR3 length equals 15 residues. Germline CDR1 reads SNHLY; CDR2 reads FYNNEI. In DNA form, the CDR3 reads TGTGCCAGCAGCGTACTAGCGGGGGGAGCCAATGAGCAGTTCTTC. Residues: CASSVLAGGANEQFF.

The chain recombines TRBV28 with TRBJ1-2; unclear D gene. The CDR3 runs 11 residues. Germline V gives CDR1 MDHEN, CDR2 SYDVKM. V was clipped by 8 bases and J by 3 bases, with 7 bases between them. The CDR3 DNA sequence: TGTGCCAGCGTCAGCCACTATGGCTACACCTTC. The encoded protein is CASVSHYGYTF.

The chain is built from TRBV4-2 and TRBJ1-5, with 9 bases aligning to TRBD1. Germline V gives CDR1 LGHNA, CDR2 YNFKEQ. The CDR3 contains 16 residues. Trimming removed 1 base from V and 4 bases from J; junction bases left unmatched: 5. The CDR3 sequence is CASSQAPGTGNQPQHF. The CDR3 nucleotides read TGTGCCAGCAGCCAAGCCCCCGGGACAGGGAATCAGCCCCAGCATTTT.

This chain joins TRBV7-2 and TRBJ2-5; 9 nucleotides align to TRBD2. This CDR3 spans 14 amino acids. Germline V CDR1 and CDR2: SGHTA, FQGNSA. Trimming removed 6 bases from V and 4 bases from J; junction bases left unmatched: 6. The chain's CDR3 is CASSLSSGVETQYF. The CDR3 DNA reads as TGTGCCAGCAGTCTTTCTAGCGGGGTAGAGACCCAGTACTTC.

V gene TRBV30 combines with J gene TRBJ2-3; TRBD2 might be the D (6 bases). Trimming removed 6 bases from V and 4 bases from J, with 14 bases in between. Germline loops: CDR1 GTSNPN, CDR2 SVGIG (reference sequence). The CDR3 contains 13 residues. CDR3 amino acids: CACHKPGADTQYF. The CDR3 DNA reads as TGTGCCTGCCACAAGCCGGGGGCAGATACGCAGTATTTT.

This chain joins TRBV4-2 and TRBJ2-1, with unresolved D. Germline V gives CDR1 LGHNA, CDR2 YNFKEQ. V was clipped by 1 base and J by 4 bases, with 20 bases between them. The CDR3 has 18 residues. CDR3 nucleotides: TGTGCCAGCAGCCAAGTTGGGCTCGATGGTTCTCCTTACAATGAGCAGTTCTTC. Protein: CASSQVGLDGSPYNEQFF.